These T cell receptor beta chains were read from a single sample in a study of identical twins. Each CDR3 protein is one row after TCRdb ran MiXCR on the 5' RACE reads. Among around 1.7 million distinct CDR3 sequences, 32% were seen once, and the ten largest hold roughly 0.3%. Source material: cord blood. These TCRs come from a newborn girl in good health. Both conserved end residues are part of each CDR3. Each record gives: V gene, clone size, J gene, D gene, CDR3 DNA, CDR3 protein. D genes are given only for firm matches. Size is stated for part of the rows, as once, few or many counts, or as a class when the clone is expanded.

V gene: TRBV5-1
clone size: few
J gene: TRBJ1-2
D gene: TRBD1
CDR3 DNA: TGCGCCAGCAGCCTTCCGGGACAGACGATTAACTATGGCTACACCTTC
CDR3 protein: CASSLPGQTINYGYTF

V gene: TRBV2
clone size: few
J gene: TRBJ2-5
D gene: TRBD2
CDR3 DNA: TGTGCCAGCAGCGAGGGACTAGCGGAAGAGACCCAGTACTTC
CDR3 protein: CASSEGLAEETQYF

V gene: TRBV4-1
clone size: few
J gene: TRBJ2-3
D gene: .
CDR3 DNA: TGCGCCAGCAGCCTAAAGACAGCTAGCACAGATACGCAGTATTTT
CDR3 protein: CASSLKTASTDTQYF

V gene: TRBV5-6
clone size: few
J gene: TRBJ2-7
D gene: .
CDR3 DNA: TGTGCCAGCAGCGCTGAGGGGCGAGGGACCTACGAGCAGTACTTC
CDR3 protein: CASSAEGRGTYEQYF

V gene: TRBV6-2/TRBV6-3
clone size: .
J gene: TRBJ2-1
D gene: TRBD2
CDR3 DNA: TGTGCCAGCAGTTACTCGAGGAAGACTAGCGGGAGGGCCTTCGGCTACAATGAGCAGTTCTTC
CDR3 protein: CASSYSRKTSGRAFGYNEQFF

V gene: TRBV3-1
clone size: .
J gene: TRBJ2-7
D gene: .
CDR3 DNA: TGTGCCAGCAGCAGTACTAGCAGGTACGAGCAGTACTTC
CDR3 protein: CASSSTSRYEQYF

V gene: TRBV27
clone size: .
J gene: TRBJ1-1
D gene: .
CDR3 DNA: TGTGCCAGCAGTTTACTTGCACCCAACACCTACACTGAAGCTTTCTTT
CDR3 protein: CASSLLAPNTYTEAFF

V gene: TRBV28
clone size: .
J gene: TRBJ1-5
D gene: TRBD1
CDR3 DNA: TGTGCCAGCAGTTTCCTGGACAGGTTGAGCAATCAGCCCCAGCATTTT
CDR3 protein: CASSFLDRLSNQPQHF

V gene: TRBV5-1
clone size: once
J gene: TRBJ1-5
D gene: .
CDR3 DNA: TGCGCCAGCAGCATGACAGGCGCGAGCAATCAGCCCCAGCATTTT
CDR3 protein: CASSMTGASNQPQHF

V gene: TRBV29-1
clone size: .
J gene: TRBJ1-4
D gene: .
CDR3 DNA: TGCAGCGCTGGTTGGGGGTCAAATGAAAAACTGTTTTTT
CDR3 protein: CSAGWGSNEKLFF

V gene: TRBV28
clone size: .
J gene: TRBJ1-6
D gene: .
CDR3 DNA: TGTGCCAGCAGGCCCGTCGAACGGAATTCACCCCTCCACTTT
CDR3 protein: CASRPVERNSPLHF

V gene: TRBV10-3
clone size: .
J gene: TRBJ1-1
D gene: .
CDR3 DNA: TGTGCCATCAGGAACACTCTAGGTTACGAGAACACTGAAGCTTTCTTT
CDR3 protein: CAIRNTLGYENTEAFF

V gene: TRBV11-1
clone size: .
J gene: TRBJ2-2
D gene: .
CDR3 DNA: TGTGCCAGCAGCGGATTTAGCGGTCGATCCGGGGAGCTGTTTTTT
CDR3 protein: CASSGFSGRSGELFF

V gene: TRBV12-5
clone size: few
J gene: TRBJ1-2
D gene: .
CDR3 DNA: TGTGCTAGTGGTTCGGGGGCTAACTATGGCTACACCTTC
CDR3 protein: CASGSGANYGYTF

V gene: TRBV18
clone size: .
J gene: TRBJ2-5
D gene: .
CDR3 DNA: TGTGCCAGCTCGTCGACTGGGTATAGGCAAGAGACCCAGTACTTC
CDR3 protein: CASSSTGYRQETQYF

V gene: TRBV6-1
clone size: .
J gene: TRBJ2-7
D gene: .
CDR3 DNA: TGTGCCAGCACCCGGCCCTACGAGCAGTACTTC
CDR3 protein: CASTRPYEQYF

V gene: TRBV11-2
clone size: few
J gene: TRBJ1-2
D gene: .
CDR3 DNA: TGTGCCAGCAGCCCCTCAGACAGCCCTAACTATGGCTACACCTTC
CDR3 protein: CASSPSDSPNYGYTF

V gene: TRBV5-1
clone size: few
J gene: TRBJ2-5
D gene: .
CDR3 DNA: TGCGCCAGCAGCTTGAGCAGGCTACAAGGGTTACTAGCAAAAGAGACCCAGTACTTC
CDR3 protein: CASSLSRLQGLLAKETQYF

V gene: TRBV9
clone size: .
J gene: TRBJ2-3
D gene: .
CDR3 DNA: TGTGCCAGCAGCGGGTCAGGGAAAGATACGCAGTATTTT
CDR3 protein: CASSGSGKDTQYF

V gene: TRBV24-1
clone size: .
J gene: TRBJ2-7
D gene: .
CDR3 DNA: TGTGCCACCAGTGGGTCCGGAGGAACAGGGAATGAGCAGTACTTC
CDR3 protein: CATSGSGGTGNEQYF

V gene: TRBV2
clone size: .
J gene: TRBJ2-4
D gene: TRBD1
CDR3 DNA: TGTGCCAGCAGAGGGGGCTGGCTAGCCAAAAACATTCAGTACTTC
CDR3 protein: CASRGGWLAKNIQYF

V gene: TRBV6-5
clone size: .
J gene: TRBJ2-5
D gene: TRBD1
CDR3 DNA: TGTGCCAGCAGTTACTCTGACAGGGGTGGGACCCAGTACTTC
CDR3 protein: CASSYSDRGGTQYF

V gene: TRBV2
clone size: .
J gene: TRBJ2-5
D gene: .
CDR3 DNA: TGTGCCAGCAGTGATGACGGGAAGGTGAGGGAGACCCAGTACTTC
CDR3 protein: CASSDDGKVRETQYF

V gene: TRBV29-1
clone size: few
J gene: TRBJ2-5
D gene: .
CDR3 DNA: TGCAGCGTTGTGGGTTCGGAGACCCGAGAGACCCAGTACTTC
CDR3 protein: CSVVGSETRETQYF

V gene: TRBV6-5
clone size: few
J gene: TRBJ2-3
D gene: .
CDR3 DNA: TGTGCCAGCAGTTACTCGAACCGCGCCCGGGATACGCAGTATTTT
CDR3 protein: CASSYSNRARDTQYF

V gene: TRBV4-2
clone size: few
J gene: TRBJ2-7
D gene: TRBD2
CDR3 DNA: TGTGCCAGCCCTAAGCCGGAGCGGGAGGGTTTGAGCGAGCAGTACTTC
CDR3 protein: CASPKPEREGLSEQYF

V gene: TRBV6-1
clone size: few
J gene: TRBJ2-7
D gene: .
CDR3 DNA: TGTGCCAGCAGTGAAAGGGCAGGTCTTACCTATGAGCAGTACTTC
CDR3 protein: CASSERAGLTYEQYF

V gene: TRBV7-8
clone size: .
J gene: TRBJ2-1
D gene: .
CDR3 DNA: TGTGCCAGCAGCCCCCGCGTCTGGTCCCCTACAACAACCTACAATGAGCAGTTCTTC
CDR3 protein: CASSPRVWSPTTTYNEQFF

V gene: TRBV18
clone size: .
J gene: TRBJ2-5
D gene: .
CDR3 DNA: TGTGCCAGCTCACCAACAGCGAACCAAGAGACCCAGTACTTC
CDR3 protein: CASSPTANQETQYF

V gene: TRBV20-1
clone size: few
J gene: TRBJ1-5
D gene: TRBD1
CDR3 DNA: TGCAGTGCTGGGGGACAGCGAAGGACTCAGCCCCAGCATTTT
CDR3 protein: CSAGGQRRTQPQHF